This T cell receptor (beta chain) was captured in a study of CD8+ T cells in alopecia areata. About the research overall: For the treated group, dosing was oral tofacitinib at 5 to 10 mg twice daily.

The CDR3 contains 15 residues. Deletions cut 2 bases from V and 1 base from J, with 11 bases between. The germline V gene encodes CDR1 SGHNT and CDR2 YYREEE (reference sequence). Sampling of alopecia areata patients yielded lesional scalp punch biopsies as well as peripheral blood. The authors extracted RNA and reverse transcribed it into cDNA as the sequencing template. Some clones are missing from TCRdb's copy, which holds only in-frame ones; the method was immunoSEQ multiplex PCR. The table lists 140,000 to 150,000 clones, more than 45% of them singletons. The origin of this receptor is a human donor with alopecia areata. The material sequenced was CD4+ T cells sorted from blood. The rearrangement joins TRBV5-4 to TRBJ2-3; possibly TRBD1 for D (5 bases). CDR3 sequence: CASSFRQGRTDTQYF. The CDR3 DNA is TGTGCCAGCAGCTTTCGCCAGGGCCGCACAGATACGCAGTATTTT.